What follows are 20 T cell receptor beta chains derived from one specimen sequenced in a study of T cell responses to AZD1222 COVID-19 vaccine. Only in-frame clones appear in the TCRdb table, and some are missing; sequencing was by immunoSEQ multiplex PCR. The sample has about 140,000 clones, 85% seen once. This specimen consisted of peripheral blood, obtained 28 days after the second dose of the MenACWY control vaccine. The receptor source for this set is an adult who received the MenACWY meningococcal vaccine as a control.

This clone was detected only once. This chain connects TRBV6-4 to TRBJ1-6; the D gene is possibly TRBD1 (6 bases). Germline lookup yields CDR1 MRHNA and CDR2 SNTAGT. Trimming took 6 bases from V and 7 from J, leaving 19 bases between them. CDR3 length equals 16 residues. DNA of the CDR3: TGTGCCAGCAGCGAAAAACAGGGTTTATTAAATTCACCCCTCCACTTT. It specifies CASSEKQGLLNSPLHF.

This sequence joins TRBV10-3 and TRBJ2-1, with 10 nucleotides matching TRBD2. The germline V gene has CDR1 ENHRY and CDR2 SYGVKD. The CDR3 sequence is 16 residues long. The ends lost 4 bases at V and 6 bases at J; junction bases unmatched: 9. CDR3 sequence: CAISGTASGRGNEQFF. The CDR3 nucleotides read TGTGCCATCAGTGGCACCGCTAGCGGGAGAGGCAATGAGCAGTTCTTC.

The chain's CDR3 is CASSFRGGGTDTQYF. In DNA, the CDR3 is TGTGCCAGCAGCTTTCGGGGGGGCGGCACAGATACGCAGTATTTT. The chain employs TRBV7-6 and TRBJ2-3; 8 bases are shared with TRBD2. The CDR3 covers 15 residues. Looked up from germline, CDR1 is SGHVS and CDR2 is FNYEAQ. Unmatched junction bases numbered 3, after V lost 3 bases and J lost 1 base.

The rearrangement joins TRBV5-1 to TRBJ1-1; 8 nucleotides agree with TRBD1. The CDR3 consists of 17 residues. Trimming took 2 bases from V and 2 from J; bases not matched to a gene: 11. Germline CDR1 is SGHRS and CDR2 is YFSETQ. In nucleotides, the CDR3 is TGCGCCAGCAGCTTTGGACAGGGATCCGCCGAAAACACTGAAGCTTTCTTT. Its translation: CASSFGQGSAENTEAFF.

CDR3 loop: CAISEDSNQPQHF. In DNA, the CDR3 is TGTGCCATCAGTGAAGATAGCAATCAGCCCCAGCATTTT. V gene TRBV10-3 combines with J gene TRBJ1-5, with D unresolved. The length of the CDR3 is 13 residues. Germline CDR1 is ENHRY and CDR2 is SYGVKD. V dropped 3 bases and J dropped 0 bases, with 3 bases sitting between them.

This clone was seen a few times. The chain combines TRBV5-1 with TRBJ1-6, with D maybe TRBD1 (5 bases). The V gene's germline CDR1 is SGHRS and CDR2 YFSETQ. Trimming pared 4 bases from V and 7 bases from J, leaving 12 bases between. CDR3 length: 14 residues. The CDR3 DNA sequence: TGCGCCAGCAGCGCCTTAGGGGCGAATTCACCCCTCCACTTT. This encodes CASSALGANSPLHF.

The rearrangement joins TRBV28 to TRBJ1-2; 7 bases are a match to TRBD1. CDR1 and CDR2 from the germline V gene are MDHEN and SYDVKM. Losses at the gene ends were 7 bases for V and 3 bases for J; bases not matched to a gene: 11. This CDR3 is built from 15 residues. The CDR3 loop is CASTERGGADYGYTF. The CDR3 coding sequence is TGTGCCAGCACCGAGAGAGGGGGCGCGGACTATGGCTACACCTTC.

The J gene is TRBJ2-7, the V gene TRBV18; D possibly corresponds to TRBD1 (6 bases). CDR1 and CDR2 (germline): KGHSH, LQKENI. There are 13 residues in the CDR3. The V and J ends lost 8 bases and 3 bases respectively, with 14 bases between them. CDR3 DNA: TGTGCCAGCGCCTCGACAGGCGGCTACGAGCAGTACTTC. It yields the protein CASASTGGYEQYF.

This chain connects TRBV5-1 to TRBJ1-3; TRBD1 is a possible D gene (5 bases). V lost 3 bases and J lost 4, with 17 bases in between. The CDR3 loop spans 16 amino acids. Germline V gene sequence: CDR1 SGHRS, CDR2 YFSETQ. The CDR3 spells CASSSRGSAGGNTIYF. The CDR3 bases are TGCGCCAGCAGCTCCCGGGGCAGCGCCGGAGGAAACACCATATATTTT.

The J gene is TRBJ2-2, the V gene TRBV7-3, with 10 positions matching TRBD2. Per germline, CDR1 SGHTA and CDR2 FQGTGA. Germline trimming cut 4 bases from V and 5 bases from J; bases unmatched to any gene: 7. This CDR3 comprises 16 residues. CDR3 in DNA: TGTGCCAGCAGCTACACCGGGACTAGCGATACCGGGGAGCTGTTTTTT. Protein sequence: CASSYTGTSDTGELFF.

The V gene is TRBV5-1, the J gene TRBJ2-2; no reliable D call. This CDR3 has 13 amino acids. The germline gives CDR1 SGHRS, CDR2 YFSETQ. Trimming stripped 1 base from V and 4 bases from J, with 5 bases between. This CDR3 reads CASSLTGTGELFF. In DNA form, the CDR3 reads TGCGCCAGCAGCTTGACGGGCACCGGGGAGCTGTTTTTT.

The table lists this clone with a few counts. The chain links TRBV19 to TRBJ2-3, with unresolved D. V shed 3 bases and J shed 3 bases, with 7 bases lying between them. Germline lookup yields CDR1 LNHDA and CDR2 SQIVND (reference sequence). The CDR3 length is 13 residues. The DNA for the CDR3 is TGTGCCAGTAGTATGAGAGGAACAGATACGCAGTATTTT. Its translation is CASSMRGTDTQYF.

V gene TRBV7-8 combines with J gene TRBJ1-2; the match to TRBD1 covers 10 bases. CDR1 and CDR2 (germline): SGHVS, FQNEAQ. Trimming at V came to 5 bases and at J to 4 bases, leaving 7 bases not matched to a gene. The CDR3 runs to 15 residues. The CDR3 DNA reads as TGTGCCAGCAGCGTAGGAGGGACAGGGGCCTATGGCTACACCTTC. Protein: CASSVGGTGAYGYTF.

CDR3 sequence: CATSRGGLGQGNYGYTF. The DNA of the CDR3 is TGTGCCACCAGCAGAGGGGGGTTGGGACAGGGGAACTATGGCTACACCTTC. This chain links TRBV15 with TRBJ1-2, with 10 nucleotides matching TRBD1. Germline V gene sequence: CDR1 LNHNV, CDR2 YYDKDF (reference sequence). After removal of 1 base from V and 2 bases from J, the junction contained 7 bases not matched to a gene. The CDR3 consists of 17 residues.

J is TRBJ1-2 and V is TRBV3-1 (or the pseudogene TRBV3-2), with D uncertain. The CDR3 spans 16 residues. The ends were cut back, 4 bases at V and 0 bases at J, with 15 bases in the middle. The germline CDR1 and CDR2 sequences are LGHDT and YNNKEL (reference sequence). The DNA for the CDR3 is TGTGCCAGCAGCCCCCCAGGTGCCAAGCCTAACTATGGCTACACCTTC. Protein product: CASSPPGAKPNYGYTF.

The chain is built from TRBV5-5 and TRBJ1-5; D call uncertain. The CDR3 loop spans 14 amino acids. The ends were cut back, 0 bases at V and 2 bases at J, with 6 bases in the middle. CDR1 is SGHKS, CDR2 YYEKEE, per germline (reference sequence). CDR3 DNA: TGTGCCAGCAGCTTGGGGGTGGGCAATCAGCCCCAGCATTTT. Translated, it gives CASSLGVGNQPQHF.

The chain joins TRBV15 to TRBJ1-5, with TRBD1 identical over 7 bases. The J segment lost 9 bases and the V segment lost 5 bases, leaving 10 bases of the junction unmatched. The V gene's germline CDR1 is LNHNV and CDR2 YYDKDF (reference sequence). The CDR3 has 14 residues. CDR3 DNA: TGTGCCACCAGCCAAACAGGGGCCTCGAGGCCCCAGCATTTT. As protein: CATSQTGASRPQHF.

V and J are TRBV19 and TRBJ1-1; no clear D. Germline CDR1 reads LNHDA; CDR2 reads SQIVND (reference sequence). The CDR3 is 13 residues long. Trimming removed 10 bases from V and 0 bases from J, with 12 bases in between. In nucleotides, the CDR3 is TGTGCCACTTCTAGTTCCCTGAACACTGAAGCTTTCTTT. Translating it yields CATSSSLNTEAFF. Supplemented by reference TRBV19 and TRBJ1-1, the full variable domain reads DGGITQSPKYLFRKEGQNVTLSCEQNLNHDAMYWYRQDPGQGLRLIYYSQIVNDFQKGDIAEGYSVSREKKESFPLTVTSAQKNPTAFYLCATSSSLNTEAFFGQGTRLTVV.

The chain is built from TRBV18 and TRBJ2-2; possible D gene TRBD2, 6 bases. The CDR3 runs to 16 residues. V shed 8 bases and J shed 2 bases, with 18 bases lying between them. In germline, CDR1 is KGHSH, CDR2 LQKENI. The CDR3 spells CASTAGRKLNTGELFF. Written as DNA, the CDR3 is TGTGCCAGCACCGCGGGACGAAAGCTAAACACCGGGGAGCTGTTTTTT.

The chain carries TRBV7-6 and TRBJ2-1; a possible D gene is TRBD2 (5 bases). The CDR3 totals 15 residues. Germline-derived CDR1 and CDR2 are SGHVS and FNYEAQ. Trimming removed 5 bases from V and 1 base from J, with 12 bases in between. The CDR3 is CASSPSGNSYNEQFF. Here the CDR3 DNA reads TGTGCCAGCAGCCCAAGCGGAAATTCCTACAATGAGCAGTTCTTC.